This TCR beta chain comes out of a study of control samples from healthy donors and cancer patients (dated by TCRdb to about 2020). The library was produced with the immunoSEQ multiplex PCR assay. TCRdb took over this immuneACCESS table, retaining in-frame rearrangements with V and J assigned. Such tables are incomplete; in checked studies, under half of the missing clones stem from an unresolved V gene, and the remainder is unexplained. The sample table shows 70,000 to 80,000 clones, and around 90% are seen once. The ten largest clones capture around a tenth of the sample. This clone was seen once. Its cognate antigen has yet to be identified. It has no much larger one-base neighbor in the sample; base qualities were not kept. V was cut back by 4 bases and J by 2 bases, leaving a gap of 11 bases between them. CDR1 and CDR2 are drawn from the germline V gene (reference sequence): LGHDT, YNNKEL. There are 14 amino acids in the CDR3, from cysteine to phenylalanine inclusive. Only the CDR3 DNA stays, 42 bases, in frame from base 1.

The chain employs TRBV3-1 (or the pseudogene TRBV3-2) and TRBJ1-2, with a weak D call of TRBD1 (5 bases match). This TCR was sampled from a woman in her fifties or sixties with colorectal cancer. Sequencing input: PBMCs. The CDR3 loop reads CASSPRGTNYGYTF. Read as DNA, the sequence is TGTGCCAGCAGCCCCCGAGGGACGAACTATGGCTACACCTTC.